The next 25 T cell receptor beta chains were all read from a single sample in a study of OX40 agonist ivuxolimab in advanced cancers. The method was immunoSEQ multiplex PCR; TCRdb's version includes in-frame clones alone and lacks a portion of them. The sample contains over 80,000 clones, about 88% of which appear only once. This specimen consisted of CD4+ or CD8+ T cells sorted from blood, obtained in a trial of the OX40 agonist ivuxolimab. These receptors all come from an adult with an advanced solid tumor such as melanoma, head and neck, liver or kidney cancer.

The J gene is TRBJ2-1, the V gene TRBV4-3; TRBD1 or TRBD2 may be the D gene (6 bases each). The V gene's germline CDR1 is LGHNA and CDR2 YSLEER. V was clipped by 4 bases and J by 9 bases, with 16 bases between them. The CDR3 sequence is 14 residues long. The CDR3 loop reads CASSPGDPGAEQFF. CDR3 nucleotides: TGCGCCAGCAGCCCCGGGGACCCGGGGGCTGAGCAGTTCTTC.

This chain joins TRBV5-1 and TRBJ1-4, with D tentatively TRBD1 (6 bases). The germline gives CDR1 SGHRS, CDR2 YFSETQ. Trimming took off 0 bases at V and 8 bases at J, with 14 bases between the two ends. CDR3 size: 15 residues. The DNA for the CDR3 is TGCGCCAGCAGCTTGGCAGGCAGGGGCAAAGAAAAACTGTTTTTT. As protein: CASSLAGRGKEKLFF. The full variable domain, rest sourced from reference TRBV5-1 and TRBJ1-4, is KAGVTQTPRYLIKTRGQQVTLSCSPISGHRSVSWYQQTPGQGLQFLFEYFSETQRNKGNFPGRFSGRQFSNSRSEMNVSTLELGDSALYLCASSLAGRGKEKLFFGSGTQLSVL.

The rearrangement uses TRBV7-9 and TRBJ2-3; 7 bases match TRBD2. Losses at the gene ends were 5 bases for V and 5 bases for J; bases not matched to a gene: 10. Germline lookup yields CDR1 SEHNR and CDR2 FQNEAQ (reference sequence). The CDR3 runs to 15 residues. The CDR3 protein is CASSPSAGARDTQYF. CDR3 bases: TGTGCCAGCAGCCCCTCGGCGGGAGCAAGAGATACGCAGTATTTT.

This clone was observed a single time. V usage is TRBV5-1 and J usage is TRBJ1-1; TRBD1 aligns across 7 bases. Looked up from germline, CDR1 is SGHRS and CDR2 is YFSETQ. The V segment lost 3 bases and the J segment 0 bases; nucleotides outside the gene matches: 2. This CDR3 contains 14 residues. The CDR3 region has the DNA TGCGCCAGCAGCTCGGGACAGATGAACACTGAAGCTTTCTTT. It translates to CASSSGQMNTEAFF.

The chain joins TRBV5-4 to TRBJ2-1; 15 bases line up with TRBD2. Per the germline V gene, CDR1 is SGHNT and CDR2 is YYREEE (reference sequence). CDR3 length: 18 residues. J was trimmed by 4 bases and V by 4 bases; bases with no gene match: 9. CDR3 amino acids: CASSKFWTSGRVYNEQFF. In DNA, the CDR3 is TGTGCCAGCAGCAAATTTTGGACTAGCGGGAGGGTTTACAATGAGCAGTTCTTC.

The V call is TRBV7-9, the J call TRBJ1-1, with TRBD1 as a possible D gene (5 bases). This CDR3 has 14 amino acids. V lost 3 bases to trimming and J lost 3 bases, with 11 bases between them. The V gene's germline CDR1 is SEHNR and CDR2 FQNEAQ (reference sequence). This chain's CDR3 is CASSFSVQDTEAFF. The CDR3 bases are TGTGCCAGCAGCTTTTCAGTACAGGACACTGAAGCTTTCTTT.

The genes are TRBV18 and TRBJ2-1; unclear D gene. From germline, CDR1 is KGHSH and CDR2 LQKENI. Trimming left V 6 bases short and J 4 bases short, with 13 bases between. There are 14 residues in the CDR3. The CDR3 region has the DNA TGTGCCAGCTCCCCAAGGGCAGATTACAATGAGCAGTTCTTC. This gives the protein CASSPRADYNEQFF.

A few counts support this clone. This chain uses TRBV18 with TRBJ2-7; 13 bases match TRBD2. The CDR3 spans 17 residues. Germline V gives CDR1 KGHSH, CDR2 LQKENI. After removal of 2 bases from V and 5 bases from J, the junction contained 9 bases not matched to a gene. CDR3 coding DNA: TGTGCCAGCTCACCAGGAACTAGCGGGAGGGCCGTAAACGAGCAGTACTTC. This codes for CASSPGTSGRAVNEQYF. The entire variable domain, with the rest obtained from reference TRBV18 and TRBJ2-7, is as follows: NAGVMQNPRHLVRRRGQEARLRCSPMKGHSHVYWYRQLPEEGLKFMVYLQKENIIDESGMPKERFSAEFPKEGPSILRIQQVVRGDSAAYFCASSPGTSGRAVNEQYFGPGTRLTVT.

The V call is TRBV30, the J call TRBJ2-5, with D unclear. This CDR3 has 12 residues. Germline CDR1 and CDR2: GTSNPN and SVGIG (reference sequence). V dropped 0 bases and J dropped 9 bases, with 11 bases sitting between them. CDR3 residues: CAWSVQGRAQYF. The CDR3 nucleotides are TGTGCCTGGAGTGTACAAGGCCGCGCCCAGTACTTC.

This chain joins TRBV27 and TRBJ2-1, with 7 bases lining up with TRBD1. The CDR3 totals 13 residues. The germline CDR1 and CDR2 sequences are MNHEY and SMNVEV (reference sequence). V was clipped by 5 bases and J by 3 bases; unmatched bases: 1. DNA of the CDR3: TGTGCCAGCAGTCGGGACAGCTACAATGAGCAGTTCTTC. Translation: CASSRDSYNEQFF.

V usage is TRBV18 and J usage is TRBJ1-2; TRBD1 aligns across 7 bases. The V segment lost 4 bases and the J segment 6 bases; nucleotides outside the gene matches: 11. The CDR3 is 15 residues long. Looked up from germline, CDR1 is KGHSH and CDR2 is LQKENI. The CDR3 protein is CASSQGAAGVDGYTF. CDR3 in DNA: TGTGCCAGCTCACAGGGGGCTGCAGGGGTGGATGGCTACACCTTC. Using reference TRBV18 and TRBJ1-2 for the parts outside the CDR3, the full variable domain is NAGVMQNPRHLVRRRGQEARLRCSPMKGHSHVYWYRQLPEEGLKFMVYLQKENIIDESGMPKERFSAEFPKEGPSILRIQQVVRGDSAAYFCASSQGAAGVDGYTFGSGTRLTVV.

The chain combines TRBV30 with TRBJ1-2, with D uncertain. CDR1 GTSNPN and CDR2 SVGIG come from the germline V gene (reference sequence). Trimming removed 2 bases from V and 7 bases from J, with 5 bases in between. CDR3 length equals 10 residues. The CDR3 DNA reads TGTGCCTGGAGTCCGATTGGCTACACCTTC. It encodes CAWSPIGYTF. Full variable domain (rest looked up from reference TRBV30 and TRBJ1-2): SQTIHQWPATLVQPVGSPLSLECTVEGTSNPNLYWYRQAAGRGLQLLFYSVGIGQISSEVPQNLSASRPQDRQFILSSKKLLLSDSGFYLCAWSPIGYTFGSGTRLTVV.

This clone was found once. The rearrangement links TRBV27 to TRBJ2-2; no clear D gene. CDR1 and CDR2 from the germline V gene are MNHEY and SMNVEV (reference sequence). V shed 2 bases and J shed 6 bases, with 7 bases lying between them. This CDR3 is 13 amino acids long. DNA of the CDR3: TGTGCCAGCAGTTTAAAGGAGTCCGGGGAGCTGTTTTTT. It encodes CASSLKESGELFF.

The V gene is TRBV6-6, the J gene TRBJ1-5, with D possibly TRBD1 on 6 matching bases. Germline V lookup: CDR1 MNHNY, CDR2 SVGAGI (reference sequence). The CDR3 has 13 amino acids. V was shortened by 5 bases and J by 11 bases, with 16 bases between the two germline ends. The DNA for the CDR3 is TGTGCCAGCAGTAGACAGGACCGGGGGTCCCAGCATTTT. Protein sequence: CASSRQDRGSQHF.

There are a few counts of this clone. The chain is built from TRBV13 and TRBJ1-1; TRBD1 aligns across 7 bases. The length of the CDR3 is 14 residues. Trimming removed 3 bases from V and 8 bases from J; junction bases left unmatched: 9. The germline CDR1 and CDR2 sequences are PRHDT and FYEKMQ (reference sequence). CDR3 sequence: CASSLGWTGGEAFF. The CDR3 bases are TGTGCCAGCAGCTTGGGCTGGACAGGCGGGGAAGCTTTCTTT.

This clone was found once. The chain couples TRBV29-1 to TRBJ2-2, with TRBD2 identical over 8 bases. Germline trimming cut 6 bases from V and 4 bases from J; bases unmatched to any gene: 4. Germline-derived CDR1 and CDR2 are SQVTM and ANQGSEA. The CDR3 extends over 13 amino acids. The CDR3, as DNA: TGCAGCGTCCTAGCGGGTTTCACCGGGGAGCTGTTTTTT. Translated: CSVLAGFTGELFF.

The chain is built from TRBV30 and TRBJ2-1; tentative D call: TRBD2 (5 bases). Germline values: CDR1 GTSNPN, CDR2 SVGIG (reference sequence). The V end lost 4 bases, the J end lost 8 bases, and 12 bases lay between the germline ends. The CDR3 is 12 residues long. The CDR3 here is CAWIRGNDEQFF. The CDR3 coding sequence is TGTGCCTGGATAAGAGGGAACGATGAGCAGTTCTTC.

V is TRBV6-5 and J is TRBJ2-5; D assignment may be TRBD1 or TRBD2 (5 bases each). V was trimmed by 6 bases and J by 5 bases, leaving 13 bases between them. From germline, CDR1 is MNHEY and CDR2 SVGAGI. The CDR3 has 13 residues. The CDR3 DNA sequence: TGTGCCAGCAGCCCGGGACCAGGGGAGACCCAGTACTTC. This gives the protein CASSPGPGETQYF.

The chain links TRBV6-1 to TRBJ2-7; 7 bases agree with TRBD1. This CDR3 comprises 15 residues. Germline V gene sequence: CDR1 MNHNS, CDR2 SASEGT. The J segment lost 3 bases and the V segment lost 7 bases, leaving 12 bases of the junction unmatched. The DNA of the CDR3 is TGTGCCAGCATCAACCTAGGGGACAGCATCTACGAGCAGTACTTC. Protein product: CASINLGDSIYEQYF.

The CDR3 DNA follows: TGTGCCAGCAGTGAATTCGGGCCCCTTTCCATGAGCACAGATACGCAGTATTTT. Its translation is CASSEFGPLSMSTDTQYF. This chain uses TRBV6-1 with TRBJ2-3; no reliable D call. V lost 2 bases to trimming and J lost 0 bases, with 18 bases between them. CDR1 and CDR2 (germline): MNHNS, SASEGT. The CDR3 extends over 18 amino acids.

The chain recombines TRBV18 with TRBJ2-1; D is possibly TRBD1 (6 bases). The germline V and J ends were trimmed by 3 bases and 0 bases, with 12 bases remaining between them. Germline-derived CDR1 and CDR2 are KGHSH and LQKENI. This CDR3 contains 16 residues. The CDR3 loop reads CASSPQGQSSYNEQFF. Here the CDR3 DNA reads TGTGCCAGCTCACCGCAAGGACAGAGCTCCTACAATGAGCAGTTCTTC.

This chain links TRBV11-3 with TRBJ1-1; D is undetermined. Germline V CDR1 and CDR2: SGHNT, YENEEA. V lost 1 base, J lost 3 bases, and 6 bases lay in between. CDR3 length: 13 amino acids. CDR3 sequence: CASSLGADTEAFF. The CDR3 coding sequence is TGTGCCAGCAGCTTAGGGGCCGACACTGAAGCTTTCTTT.

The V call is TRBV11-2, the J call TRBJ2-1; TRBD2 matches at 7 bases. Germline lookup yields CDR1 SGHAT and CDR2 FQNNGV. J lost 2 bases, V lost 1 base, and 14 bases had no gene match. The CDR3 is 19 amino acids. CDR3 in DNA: TGTGCCAGCAGCTTAGGGGAATGGAGGGAGGGCGCGACCTACAATGAGCAGTTCTTC. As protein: CASSLGEWREGATYNEQFF. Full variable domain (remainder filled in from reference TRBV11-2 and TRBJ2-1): EAGVAQSPRYKIIEKRQSVAFWCNPISGHATLYWYQQILGQGPKLLIQFQNNGVVDDSQLPKDRFSAERLKGVDSTLKIQPAKLEDSAVYLCASSLGEWREGATYNEQFFGPGTRLTVL.

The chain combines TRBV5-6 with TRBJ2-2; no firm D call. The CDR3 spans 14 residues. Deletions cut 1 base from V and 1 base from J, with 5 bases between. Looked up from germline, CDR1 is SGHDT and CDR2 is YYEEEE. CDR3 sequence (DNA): TGTGCCAGCAGCTTGACAGAGAACACCGGGGAGCTGTTTTTT. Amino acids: CASSLTENTGELFF.

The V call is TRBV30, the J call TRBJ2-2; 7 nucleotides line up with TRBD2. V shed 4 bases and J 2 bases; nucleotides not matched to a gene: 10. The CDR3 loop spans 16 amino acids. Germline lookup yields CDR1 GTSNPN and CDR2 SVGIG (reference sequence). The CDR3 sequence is CAWTNPGLTNTGELFF. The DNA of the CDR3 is TGTGCCTGGACCAACCCGGGACTAACTAACACCGGGGAGCTGTTTTTT.